The 10 T cell receptor beta chains listed next were all sequenced from one sample in a study of OX40 agonist ivuxolimab in advanced cancers. Clones were sequenced by immunoSEQ multiplex PCR, and TCRdb holds only the in-frame ones, with some missing. The table records approximately 23,000 clones, 80% to 90% of them present only once. This material consisted of CD4+ or CD8+ T cells sorted from blood, taken in a trial of the OX40 agonist ivuxolimab. These receptors all come from an adult with an advanced solid tumor such as melanoma, head and neck, liver or kidney cancer.

This clone has a single count. The chain has TRBV15 and TRBJ1-4, with D perhaps TRBD1 (5 bases). Trimming removed 5 bases from V and 5 bases from J, with 21 bases in between. The CDR3 sequence is 17 residues long. CDR1 is LNHNV, CDR2 YYDKDF, per germline (reference sequence). The CDR3 bases are TGTGCCACCAGCGGACAAGGGGCCGTAACCCCCAATGAAAAACTGTTTTTT. Residues: CATSGQGAVTPNEKLFF.

The chain is built from TRBV14 and TRBJ2-2; D unresolved. The CDR3 is made up of 12 amino acids. Germline lookup yields CDR1 SGHDN and CDR2 FVKESK. V dropped 6 bases and J dropped 4 bases, with 6 bases sitting between them. The CDR3 reads CASRDFTGELFF. CDR3 coding DNA: TGTGCCAGCAGGGATTTCACCGGGGAGCTGTTTTTT.

The rearrangement links TRBV10-3 to TRBJ2-7; 11 positions match TRBD1. Germline V CDR1 and CDR2: ENHRY, SYGVKD. Germline trimming cut 7 bases from V and 3 bases from J; bases unmatched to any gene: 14. CDR3 length: 17 residues. The CDR3 protein is CAIKDELGTGGHYEQYF. The CDR3 DNA follows: TGTGCCATCAAGGACGAACTAGGGACAGGGGGTCACTACGAGCAGTACTTC.

By share, this clone ranks as medium-sized. The junction differs from germline at one of its ends, possibly a read error. V usage is TRBV7-9 and J usage is TRBJ2-7; perhaps D is TRBD1 or TRBD2 (5 bases each). The CDR3 has 13 amino acids. Germline CDR1 is SEHNR and CDR2 is FQNEAQ (reference sequence). CDR3 sequence (DNA): TGTGCCGGCAGGGACGGACTCTCCTACGAGCAGTACTTC. Translated, it gives CAGRDGLSYEQYF.

The rearrangement links TRBV27 to TRBJ2-1; no clear D gene. This CDR3 has 13 amino acids. Trimming left V 6 bases short and J 7 bases short, with 13 bases between. The germline CDR1 and CDR2 sequences are MNHEY and SMNVEV (reference sequence). The CDR3 loop is CASSPGRWNEQFF. DNA of the CDR3: TGTGCCAGCAGCCCCGGGCGGTGGAATGAGCAGTTCTTC.

The chain links TRBV6-1 to TRBJ2-5; 7 bases line up with TRBD2. CDR1 is MNHNS and CDR2 is SASEGT in the germline V gene. The V gene end was trimmed by 2 bases and the J gene end by 4 bases; junction bases not matched to a gene: 4. The CDR3 is 14 residues long. CDR3 in amino acids: CASSESWGGETQYF. CDR3 nucleotide sequence: TGTGCCAGCAGTGAATCTTGGGGGGGAGAGACCCAGTACTTC.

This chain links TRBV28 with TRBJ1-6, with D possibly matching TRBD1 (6 bases). Per germline, CDR1 MDHEN and CDR2 SYDVKM. The CDR3 has 15 residues. V lost 6 bases, J lost 4 bases, and 13 bases lay in between. The CDR3 coding sequence is TGTGCCAGCAGCCGTGGACAGTCTTATAATTCACCCCTCCACTTT. Amino acid sequence: CASSRGQSYNSPLHF.

This chain links TRBV7-9 with TRBJ1-5, with D unclear. The CDR3 sequence is 13 residues long. Germline V CDR1 and CDR2: SEHNR, FQNEAQ (reference sequence). V lost 1 base and J 6 bases, leaving 7 bases between the germline ends. The CDR3 region is CASSLGPVQPQHF. DNA for the CDR3: TGTGCCAGCAGCTTAGGGCCCGTTCAGCCCCAGCATTTT.

V usage is TRBV9 and J usage is TRBJ1-2; no clear D gene. There are 14 residues in the CDR3. Germline values: CDR1 SGDLS, CDR2 YYNGEE. V was clipped by 0 bases and J by 2 bases, with 8 bases between them. This CDR3 reads CASSVGTGNYGYTF. In DNA form, the CDR3 reads TGTGCCAGCAGCGTAGGGACGGGGAACTATGGCTACACCTTC.

This chain uses TRBV10-3 with TRBJ2-7; D remains ambiguous. The V end was cut by 2 bases, the J end by 4 bases, with 9 bases between. Germline assignment: CDR1 ENHRY and CDR2 SYGVKD. CDR3 length: 13 residues. Written as DNA, the CDR3 is TGTGCCATCAGTGAGCCAGTTCAATACGAGCAGTACTTC. It codes for CAISEPVQYEQYF.